This T cell receptor (beta chain) originates from a study of blood T cell repertoires in COVID-19 (TCRdb year 2020). Turning to the overall study: Collaborator samples came from the United States, Italy and Spain and covered acute and convalescent phases of COVID-19. The material from the prospective study consisted of cDNA or gDNA derived from T cells, B-cell-depleted T cells, or PBMCs. The dataset comprised deeply sampled blood TCRbeta repertoires from subjects exposed to, actively infected with, or recovered from COVID-19. The repertoires were released in a freely available public database meant as a resource for research on the immune response to SARS-CoV-2. Samples came from the ongoing ImmuneRACE study (first 160 participants) plus 1,254 subjects from 6 global collaborators. The sample metadata nearly always contained a de-identified subject ID, COVID-19 status, age in years and sex. Where available, HLA class I and class II types were taken from metadata supplied by the sample provider and were not determined by assay-based typing.

The collaborating institutions used their own protocols to collect whole blood in K2EDTA tubes. For TCRbeta analysis, collaborator samples were shipped as frozen whole blood, as isolated PBMCs, or as DNA extracted from either sample type. CDR1 and CDR2, per the germline V gene, are SQVTM and ANQGSEA. V is cut back by 5 bases and J by 0 bases, with 5 bases in the junction unmatched. The cysteine opens and the phenylalanine closes a CDR3 of 14 amino acids. The sequence is cut down to CDR3 DNA, 42 bases in frame from base 1. What the authors observed across the whole study: Clinical and demographic metadata were provided uncurated, with the amount varying by source and participant.

The immunoSEQ Assay, a bias-controlled multiplex PCR, was used to amplify TCRbeta CDR3 regions from genomic DNA. On the authors' methods: The number of nucleated cells in each sample was estimated by amplification of reference gene primers within the assay. Sequence reads were collapsed and filtered to measure the absolute abundance of every unique TCRbeta CDR3 rearrangement. For each sample, productive Simpson clonality was calculated as the square root of Simpson's diversity index over productive rearrangements. TCRdb stores this immuneACCESS table with in-frame sequences only. Part of the clones is absent; in the studies checked, under half of the shortfall reflects unresolved V genes, and no reason is known for the rest. That table furnishes V, J and clone size, whereas the DNA furnished D and trimming. The sample contains 100,000 or so clones, 84% of them found a single time. The top ten constitute roughly 1.9% of the sample.

Comment on this clone: No antigen is known for it. Per-base qualities were not stored, and no clone one base away is much larger.

The receptor was derived from a man between 65 and 80 years old with active or convalescent COVID-19. The sequence links TRBV29-1 to TRBJ1-2; 8 junctional bases match TRBD1. Sequenced sample: peripheral blood. Here the CDR3 is given as CSVSDRGANYGYTF. The DNA sequence is TGCAGCGTTTCCGACAGGGGAGCTAACTATGGCTACACCTTC.